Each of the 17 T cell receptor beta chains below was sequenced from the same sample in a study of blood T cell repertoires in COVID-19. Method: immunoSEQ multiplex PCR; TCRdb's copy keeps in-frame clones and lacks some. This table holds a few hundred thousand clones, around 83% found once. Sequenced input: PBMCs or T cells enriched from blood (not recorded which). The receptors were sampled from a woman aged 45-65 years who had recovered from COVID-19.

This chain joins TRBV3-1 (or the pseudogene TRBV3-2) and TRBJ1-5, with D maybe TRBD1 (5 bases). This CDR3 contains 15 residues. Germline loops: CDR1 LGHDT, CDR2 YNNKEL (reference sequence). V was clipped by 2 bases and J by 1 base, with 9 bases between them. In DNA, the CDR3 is TGTGCCAGCAGCCAAAGTAAGGGGAGCAATCAGCCCCAGCATTTT. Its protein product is CASSQSKGSNQPQHF.

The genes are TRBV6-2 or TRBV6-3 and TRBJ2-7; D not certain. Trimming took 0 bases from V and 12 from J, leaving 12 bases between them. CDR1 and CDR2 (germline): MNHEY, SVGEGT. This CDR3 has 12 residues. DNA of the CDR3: TGTGCCAGCAGTTACTCGAATGGTGCCGGGTACTTC. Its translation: CASSYSNGAGYF.

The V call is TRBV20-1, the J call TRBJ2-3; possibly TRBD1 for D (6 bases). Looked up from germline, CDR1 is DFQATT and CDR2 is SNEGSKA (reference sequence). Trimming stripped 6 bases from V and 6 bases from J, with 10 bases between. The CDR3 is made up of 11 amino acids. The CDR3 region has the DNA TGCAGTGCACAGGGTAGGGATACGCAGTATTTT. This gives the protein CSAQGRDTQYF.

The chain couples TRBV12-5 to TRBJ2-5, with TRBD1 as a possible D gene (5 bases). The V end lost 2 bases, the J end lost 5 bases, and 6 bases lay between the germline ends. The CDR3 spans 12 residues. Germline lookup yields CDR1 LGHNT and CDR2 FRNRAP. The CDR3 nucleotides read TGTGCTAGTGGTTTGAACAGGGAGACCCAGTACTTC. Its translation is CASGLNRETQYF.

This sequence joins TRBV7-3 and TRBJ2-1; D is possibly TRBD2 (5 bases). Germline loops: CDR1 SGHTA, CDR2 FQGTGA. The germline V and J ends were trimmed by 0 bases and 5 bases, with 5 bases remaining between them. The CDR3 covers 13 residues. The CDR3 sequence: CASSLTRDNEQFF. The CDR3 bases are TGTGCCAGCAGCTTAACGAGGGACAATGAGCAGTTCTTC.

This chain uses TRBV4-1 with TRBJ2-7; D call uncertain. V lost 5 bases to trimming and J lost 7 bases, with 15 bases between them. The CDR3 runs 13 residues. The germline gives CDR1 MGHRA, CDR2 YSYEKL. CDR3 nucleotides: TGCGCCAGCAGCAGAATAGTTATACGAGAGCAGTACTTC. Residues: CASSRIVIREQYF.

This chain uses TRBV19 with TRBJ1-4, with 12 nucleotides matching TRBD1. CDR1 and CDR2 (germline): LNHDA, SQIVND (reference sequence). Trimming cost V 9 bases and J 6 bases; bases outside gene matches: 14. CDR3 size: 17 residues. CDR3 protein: CASHPAGQGALDEKLFF. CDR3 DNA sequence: TGTGCCAGCCACCCAGCGGGACAGGGGGCGCTGGATGAAAAACTGTTTTTT.

CDR3 amino acids: CASSLEPVSYNEQFF. The CDR3 region has the DNA TGCGCCAGCAGCTTGGAACCAGTCTCCTACAATGAGCAGTTCTTC. The gene calls are TRBV5-1 and TRBJ2-1; no clear D gene. The germline CDR1 and CDR2 sequences are SGHRS and YFSETQ. V shed 0 bases and J shed 0 bases, with 7 bases lying between them. CDR3 length: 15 residues.

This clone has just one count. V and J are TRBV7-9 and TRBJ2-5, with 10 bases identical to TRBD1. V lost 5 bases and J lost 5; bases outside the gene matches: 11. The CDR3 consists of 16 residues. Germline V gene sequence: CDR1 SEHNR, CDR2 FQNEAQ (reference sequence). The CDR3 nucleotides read TGTGCCAGCAGCATCAGAGACAGGGGGCTGAGGGAGACCCAGTACTTC. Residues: CASSIRDRGLRETQYF.

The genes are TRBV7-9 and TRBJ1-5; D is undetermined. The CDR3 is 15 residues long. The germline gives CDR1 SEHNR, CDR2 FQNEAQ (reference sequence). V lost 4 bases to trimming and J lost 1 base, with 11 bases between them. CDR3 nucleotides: TGTGCCAGCAGCTCGACGGGTTGGAGCAATCAGCCCCAGCATTTT. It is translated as CASSSTGWSNQPQHF.

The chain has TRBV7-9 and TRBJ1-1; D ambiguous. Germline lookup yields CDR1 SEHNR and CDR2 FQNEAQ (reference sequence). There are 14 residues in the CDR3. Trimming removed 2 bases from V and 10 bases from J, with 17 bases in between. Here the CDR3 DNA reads TGTGCCAGCAGCTTAACCGCTGACGGGGAGGGAGCTTTCTTT. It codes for CASSLTADGEGAFF.

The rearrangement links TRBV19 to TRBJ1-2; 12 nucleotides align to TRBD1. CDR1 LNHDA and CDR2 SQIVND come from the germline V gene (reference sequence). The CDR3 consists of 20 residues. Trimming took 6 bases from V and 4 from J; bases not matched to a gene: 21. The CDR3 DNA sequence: TGTGCCAGTAGCCCGGGACAGGGGGCCGGCTGGGTAGGACGCGTCTATGGCTACACCTTC. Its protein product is CASSPGQGAGWVGRVYGYTF. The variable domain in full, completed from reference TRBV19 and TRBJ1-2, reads DGGITQSPKYLFRKEGQNVTLSCEQNLNHDAMYWYRQDPGQGLRLIYYSQIVNDFQKGDIAEGYSVSREKKESFPLTVTSAQKNPTAFYLCASSPGQGAGWVGRVYGYTFGSGTRLTVV.

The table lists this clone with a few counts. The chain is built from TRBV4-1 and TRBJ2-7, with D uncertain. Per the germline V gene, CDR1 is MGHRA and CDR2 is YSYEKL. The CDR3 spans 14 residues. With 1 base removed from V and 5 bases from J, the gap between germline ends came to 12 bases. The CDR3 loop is CASSQVNQAHEQYF. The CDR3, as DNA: TGCGCCAGCAGCCAAGTAAACCAAGCGCACGAGCAGTACTTC.

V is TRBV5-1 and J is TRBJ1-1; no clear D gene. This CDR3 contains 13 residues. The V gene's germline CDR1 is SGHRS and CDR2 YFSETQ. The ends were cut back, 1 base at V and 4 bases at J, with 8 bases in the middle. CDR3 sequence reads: CASSLRVATEAFF. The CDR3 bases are TGCGCCAGCAGCTTGCGGGTTGCCACTGAAGCTTTCTTT. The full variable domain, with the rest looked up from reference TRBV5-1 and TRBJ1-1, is KAGVTQTPRYLIKTRGQQVTLSCSPISGHRSVSWYQQTPGQGLQFLFEYFSETQRNKGNFPGRFSGRQFSNSRSEMNVSTLELGDSALYLCASSLRVATEAFFGQGTRLTVV.

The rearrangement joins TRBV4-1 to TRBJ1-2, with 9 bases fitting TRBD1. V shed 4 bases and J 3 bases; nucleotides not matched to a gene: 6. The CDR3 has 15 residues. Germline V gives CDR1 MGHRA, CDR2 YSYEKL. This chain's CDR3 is CASSRQQGAYYGYTF. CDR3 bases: TGCGCCAGCAGCCGACAACAGGGGGCGTACTATGGCTACACCTTC.

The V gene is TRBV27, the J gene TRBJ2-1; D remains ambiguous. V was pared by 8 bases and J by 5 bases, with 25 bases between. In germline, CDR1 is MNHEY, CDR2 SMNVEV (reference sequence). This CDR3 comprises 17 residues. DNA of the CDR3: TGTGCCAGCTATTTCCAAGTTGACCTAGAGTCGGACAATGAGCAGTTCTTC. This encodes CASYFQVDLESDNEQFF.

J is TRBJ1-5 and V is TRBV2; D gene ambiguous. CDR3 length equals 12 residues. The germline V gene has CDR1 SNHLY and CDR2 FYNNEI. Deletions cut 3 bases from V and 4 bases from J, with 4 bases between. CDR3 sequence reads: CASSDINQPQHF. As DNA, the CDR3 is TGTGCCAGCAGTGACATTAATCAGCCCCAGCATTTT.